Listed below are T cell receptor beta chains from one sample, sequenced in a study of response to subunit inactivated influenza vaccine. TCRdb used MiXCR to reprocess the RT-PCR reads, holding one entry per CDR3 protein. The top ten clones hold 26% of a sample with fewer than 250,000 distinct CDR3 sequences, around 15% of them seen once. Sequenced here: CD8+ T cells sorted from PBMCs, sampled roughly 5 days after vaccination. The receptors shown here come from a man aged 45-60 years who received an inactivated influenza vaccine. CDR3s include the opening cysteine and the closing phenylalanine or tryptophan. D genes are given only for firm matches. Clone size is not always given. Where it is, it says once, few, many or a class for expanded clones.

TRBD2,TRBV7-9,many,TRBJ2-3,TGTGCCAGCACCCCGTGGCTAGCGGGTTCCAATACGCAGTATTTT,CASTPWLAGSNTQYF
-,TRBV4-1,many,TRBJ2-7,TGCGCCAGCAGCCAGCAGGACGGATACTCCTACGAGCAGTACTTC,CASSQQDGYSYEQYF
-,TRBV5-1,-,TRBJ2-7,TGCGCCAGCAGCTTAGAAAGGACAGTCTCCTACGAGCAGTACTTC,CASSLERTVSYEQYF
TRBD1,TRBV12-3/TRBV12-4,many,TRBJ2-1,TGTGCCAGCAGCCCGACAGGGGCCTACAATGAGCAGTTCTTC,CASSPTGAYNEQFF
TRBD1,TRBV7-6,few,TRBJ2-5,TGTGCCAGCAGCTTAGAGTTTGACAGGGGGGAGACCCAGTACTTC,CASSLEFDRGETQYF
-,TRBV4-1,few,TRBJ1-6,TGCGCCAGCAGCCAGGGAGAGGGATCACCCCTCCACTTT,CASSQGEGSPLHF
TRBD2,TRBV7-9,-,TRBJ2-3,TGTGCCAGCAGCCCAGCATGGGGCGGGAGATTAGATACGCAGTATTTT,CASSPAWGGRLDTQYF
TRBD1,TRBV29-1,few,TRBJ2-3,TGCAGCATACATACCGGGACAGGGATACGGGTGAGGACAGATACGCAGTATTTT,CSIHTGTGIRVRTDTQYF
-,TRBV29-1,few,TRBJ2-7,TGCAGCGTTGCTGGGATCTCCTACGAGCAGTACTTC,CSVAGISYEQYF
-,TRBV18,few,TRBJ1-2,TGTGCCAGCTCACCCTCACCTATTTATCGCGGTTACACCTTC,CASSPSPIYRGYTF
-,TRBV6-2/TRBV6-3,few,TRBJ1-5,TGTGCCAGCAGTTACTCAGGTCAGCCCCAGCATTTT,CASSYSGQPQHF
-,TRBV12-3/TRBV12-4,-,TRBJ2-4,TGTGCCAGCAGTTTAAGGGGTAGAGCCAAAAACATTCAGTACTTC,CASSLRGRAKNIQYF
-,TRBV29-1,few,TRBJ2-7,TGCAGCGTTGACTCAGTTATCTCGCACGAGCAGTACTTC,CSVDSVISHEQYF
TRBD2,TRBV27,-,TRBJ2-1,TGTGCCAGCAAAATGACTAGCGGGAGTGGTCTTGAGCAGTTCTTC,CASKMTSGSGLEQFF
-,TRBV5-1,-,TRBJ2-7,TGCGCCAGCAGCTTGTCTCCATCGTACAGGGCGGTCGCGTACGAGCAGTACTTC,CASSLSPSYRAVAYEQYF
TRBD2,TRBV4-2,-,TRBJ2-7,TGTGCCAGCAGCCAAGTAGCGGGAGGCTACGAGCAGTACTTC,CASSQVAGGYEQYF
TRBD2,TRBV10-2,many,TRBJ2-2,TGCGCCAGCCTACTAGCGGGGAGTGGCGGGGAGCTGTTTTTT,CASLLAGSGGELFF
-,TRBV20-1,-,TRBJ1-1,TGCAGTGCTAGAGTTAGACAGAACACTGAAGCTTTCTTT,CSARVRQNTEAFF
-,TRBV12-3/TRBV12-4,few,TRBJ1-5,TGTGCCAGCAGTTTAAGTTTGCAGCCCCAGCATTTT,CASSLSLQPQHF
TRBD1,TRBV12-3/TRBV12-4,many,TRBJ2-1,TGTGCCAGCAGCCTACAGGGGGCACCCAATGAGCAGTTCTTC,CASSLQGAPNEQFF
-,TRBV2,few,TRBJ2-7,TGTGCCAGCAGTGAAGCTCCCAGGACCTACGAGCAGTACTTC,CASSEAPRTYEQYF
TRBD1,TRBV7-3,-,TRBJ2-2,TGTGCCAGCAGCTTAAGGCAGGGACAGGGATACACCGGGGAGCTGTTTTTT,CASSLRQGQGYTGELFF
-,TRBV12-3/TRBV12-4,many,TRBJ1-1,TGTGCCAGCACCTCAGGGTACGACACTGAAGCTTTCTTT,CASTSGYDTEAFF
-,TRBV4-1,few,TRBJ1-1,TGCGCCAGCAGCAAGACAACGACGGACCGAGGTACTGAAGCTTTCTTT,CASSKTTTDRGTEAFF
TRBD2,TRBV11-2,few,TRBJ2-3,TGTGCCAGCAGCTTCAGCGGGGGGGCGGATACGCAGTATTTT,CASSFSGGADTQYF
-,TRBV4-3,-,TRBJ2-2,TGCGCCAGCAGCCGAATCTCAGGGGTTTGGGCCGGGGAGCTGTTTTTT,CASSRISGVWAGELFF
-,TRBV5-6,-,TRBJ1-6,TGTGCCAGCAGCCTGGGACCTACGCTCCTCCACTTT,CASSLGPTLLHF
-,TRBV4-2,few,TRBJ1-4,TGTGCCAGCAGGACCGCTCTGGGGGAAAAACTGTTTTTT,CASRTALGEKLFF
TRBD1,TRBV28,many,TRBJ1-6,TGTGCCAGCAGTTTCACCGGGACAGCATATAATTCACCCCTCCACTTT,CASSFTGTAYNSPLHF
-,TRBV7-9,few,TRBJ2-7,TGTGCCAGCAGCAGGGGGGAGGGGATCCTCCCCAACGAGCAGTACTTC,CASSRGEGILPNEQYF
TRBD1,TRBV12-3/TRBV12-4,many,TRBJ1-1,TGTGCCACCTTAGACTCCGGGACAGGGGGAACTGAAGCTTTCTTT,CATLDSGTGGTEAFF
TRBD1,TRBV28,many,TRBJ2-7,TGTGCCAGCAGTTTAGGGGACAGGGGGAACGAGCAGTACTTC,CASSLGDRGNEQYF
TRBD1,TRBV2,-,TRBJ2-7,TGTGCCAGCCTGGGACAGGGGGCTGGAGAGCAGTACTTC,CASLGQGAGEQYF
TRBD1,TRBV29-1,few,TRBJ2-5,TGCAGCGTTGAAGAAGCTGACAGGGGGCCCCAAGAGACCCAGTACTTC,CSVEEADRGPQETQYF
-,TRBV28,few,TRBJ1-6,TGTGCCAGCAGTTTATCAGCAGGGACTCGCAGGCTCCACTTT,CASSLSAGTRRLHF
-,TRBV20-1,few,TRBJ2-7,TGCAGTGCGAATTCTTGGAGCTCCTACGAGCAGTACTTC,CSANSWSSYEQYF
TRBD1,TRBV27,many,TRBJ2-1,TGTGCCAGCAGTGTCCTTGGGACAGGGGAGGGCAATGAGCAGTTCTTC,CASSVLGTGEGNEQFF
TRBD2,TRBV24-1,many,TRBJ2-3,TGTGCCACCAGTGATTTGCATGGGACTAGCGGGAGTACAGATACGCAGTATTTT,CATSDLHGTSGSTDTQYF
TRBD2,TRBV3-1,few,TRBJ2-1,TGTGCCAGCAGCCCCGCCGGGGGGGGAAACAATGAGCAGTTCTTC,CASSPAGGGNNEQFF
TRBD1,TRBV28,-,TRBJ2-7,TGTGCCAGCAGTCCGGGACAGTACGAGCAGTACTTC,CASSPGQYEQYF
-,TRBV7-9,-,TRBJ1-1,TGTGCCAGCAGCCTTAGACAGGAGAACACTGAAGCTTTCTTT,CASSLRQENTEAFF
-,TRBV7-2,-,TRBJ2-7,TGTGCCAGCAGCTGGACGGACCTCTACGAGCAGTACTTC,CASSWTDLYEQYF
TRBD2,TRBV13,many,TRBJ2-3,TGTGCCAGCAGCTTGGCCAAATATGGACTAGCGGGGTCAGATACGCAGTATTTT,CASSLAKYGLAGSDTQYF
TRBD1,TRBV9,few,TRBJ1-2,TGTGCCAGCAGCGTAGATGGGACAGGGGGTCACAGTGGCTACACCTTC,CASSVDGTGGHSGYTF
-,TRBV12-3/TRBV12-4,many,TRBJ2-1,TGTGCCAGCAGCCTGGACTCTTTGTCTCGGGATGAGCAGTTCTTC,CASSLDSLSRDEQFF
-,TRBV5-5,few,TRBJ2-3,TGTGCCAGCAGCTTGGAACTAGCAATCACAGATACGCAGTATTTT,CASSLELAITDTQYF
-,TRBV7-9,-,TRBJ1-2,TGTGCCAGCAGCTTGGGGCAGGGGACTATTGGCTACACCTTC,CASSLGQGTIGYTF
TRBD2,TRBV5-1,-,TRBJ2-1,TGCGCCAGCAGCCCCGGACTAGCGGGAGGGCCGGTTGAGCAGTTCTTC,CASSPGLAGGPVEQFF
TRBD2,TRBV10-3,-,TRBJ2-7,TGTGCCATCAGACCCCGTTTGTATGCAGCGGGGCGGGAGGCCTACGAGCAGTACTTC,CAIRPRLYAAGREAYEQYF
-,TRBV6-5,many,TRBJ2-7,TGTGCCAGCAGTTACTCGAGAGACAGGCGGCGGAACGAGCAGTACTTC,CASSYSRDRRRNEQYF
-,TRBV7-9,many,TRBJ2-1,TGTGCCAGCTTCGGGAGTACTTCCTACAATGAGCAGTTCTTC,CASFGSTSYNEQFF
TRBD2,TRBV29-1,-,TRBJ2-7,TGCAGCGTTGGGGTGGGAGCGGGGCCGGGCGAGCAGTACTTC,CSVGVGAGPGEQYF
-,TRBV11-2,-,TRBJ2-1,TGTGCCAGCAGCTTAGATGTCGGGACAACAAACAATGAGCAGTTCTTC,CASSLDVGTTNNEQFF
-,TRBV20-1,-,TRBJ2-7,TGCAGCGTACGGGAACAGGGCTACGAGCAGTACTTC,CSVREQGYEQYF
TRBD2,TRBV7-9,-,TRBJ2-3,TGTGCCAGCAGCTTACCGTGGACTAGCGGGAGTTCAGATACGCAGTATTTT,CASSLPWTSGSSDTQYF
-,TRBV10-3,-,TRBJ1-2,TGTGCCATCAGTGAAGAACAGTCGCTCTATGGCTACACCTTC,CAISEEQSLYGYTF
-,TRBV6-2/TRBV6-3,few,TRBJ2-1,TGTGCCAGCAGTTCGACGGGACTGTCCTACAATGAGCAGTTCTTC,CASSSTGLSYNEQFF